The 9 T cell receptor beta chains below all came from one sample that was sequenced in a study of PD-L1 blockade in urothelial cancer. The assay was immunoSEQ multiplex PCR, and TCRdb's table has in-frame clones only and misses some. The table lists 65,000 to 90,000 clones, roughly 89% of them singletons. The time point denotes: pretreatment peripheral blood. Sequenced material: PBMCs, taken around atezolizumab (anti-PD-L1) treatment. Receptors were obtained from a woman in her 70s with urothelial cancer.

The table lists this clone with a count of one. The gene calls are TRBV11-2 and TRBJ1-3; 10 bases align to TRBD1. The CDR3 sequence is 17 residues long. V shed 2 bases, J shed 4 bases, and the junction held 8 bases outside the gene matches. Germline CDR1 and CDR2: SGHAT and FQNNGV. CDR3: CASSLSRWDRGGNTIYF. The CDR3, as DNA: TGTGCCAGCAGCTTATCCCGGTGGGACAGGGGAGGAAACACCATATATTTT.

The V call is TRBV5-1, the J call TRBJ2-3; TRBD2 matches 11 bases. Losses at the gene ends were 4 bases for V and 4 bases for J; bases not matched to a gene: 5. The CDR3 sequence is 15 residues long. In germline, CDR1 is SGHRS, CDR2 YFSETQ. CDR3 in amino acids: CASSQLAGVADTQYF. The CDR3 DNA reads as TGCGCCAGCAGCCAACTAGCGGGGGTGGCAGATACGCAGTATTTT.

In regard to this clone: The same CDR3 also results from other DNA sequences found in this sample. The chain has TRBV15 and TRBJ2-4; tentatively, D is TRBD1 (6 bases). Trimming stripped 0 bases from V and 0 bases from J, with 12 bases between. Germline lookup yields CDR1 LNHNV and CDR2 YYDKDF (reference sequence). CDR3 length: 17 amino acids. The CDR3 is CATSRDRQDRAKNIQYF. CDR3 coding DNA: TGTGCCACCAGCAGAGATCGACAGGACCGAGCCAAAAACATTCAGTACTTC.

The rearrangement links TRBV9 to TRBJ2-1; TRBD2 agrees at 11 bases. The V gene's germline CDR1 is SGDLS and CDR2 YYNGEE. The CDR3 length is 15 residues. Unmatched junction bases numbered 4, after V lost 2 bases and J lost 6 bases. CDR3 sequence: CASSVSGTSGNEQFF. The CDR3 DNA reads TGTGCCAGCAGCGTCTCCGGGACTAGCGGCAATGAGCAGTTCTTC.

This clone has a single count. The chain carries TRBV30 and TRBJ2-6; D is ambiguous. This CDR3 spans 15 amino acids. CDR1 and CDR2 (germline): GTSNPN, SVGIG (reference sequence). Trimming took 0 bases from V and 1 from J, leaving 7 bases between them. The CDR3 nucleotides read TGTGCCTGGAGTGTTTCGAGATCTGGGGCCAACGTCCTGACTTTC. This gives the protein CAWSVSRSGANVLTF.

The J gene is TRBJ1-5, the V gene TRBV7-9; D might be TRBD1 (5 bases). The CDR3 length is 15 residues. V gave up 5 bases and J gave up 0 bases, with 11 bases separating them. Per germline, CDR1 SEHNR and CDR2 FQNEAQ (reference sequence). CDR3 protein: CASSPPGGSNQPQHF. CDR3 DNA sequence: TGTGCCAGCAGCCCTCCCGGGGGTAGCAATCAGCCCCAGCATTTT. Drawing the rest from reference TRBV7-9 and TRBJ1-5, the complete variable domain is DTGVSQNPRHKITKRGQNVTFRCDPISEHNRLYWYRQTLGQGPEFLTYFQNEAQLEKSRLLSDRFSAERPKGSFSTLEIQRTEQGDSAMYLCASSPPGGSNQPQHFGDGTRLSIL.

This sequence joins TRBV15 and TRBJ1-2; D ambiguous. V gave up 1 base and J gave up 7 bases, with 10 bases separating them. This CDR3 comprises 13 residues. Germline assignment: CDR1 LNHNV and CDR2 YYDKDF (reference sequence). The CDR3 nucleotides are TGTGCCACCAGCAGAGTAGGTGGAGTTGGCTACACCTTC. This translates into CATSRVGGVGYTF.

The chain carries TRBV7-9 and TRBJ2-2; TRBD1 matches at 9 bases. The length of the CDR3 is 15 residues. Germline V gives CDR1 SEHNR, CDR2 FQNEAQ (reference sequence). J was trimmed by 6 bases and V by 5 bases; bases with no gene match: 7. This CDR3 is CASSTGQGPAGELFF. CDR3 sequence (DNA): TGTGCCAGCAGCACTGGACAGGGGCCTGCCGGGGAGCTGTTTTTT.

This sequence joins TRBV5-8 and TRBJ2-2; no clear D. Trimming removed 4 bases at V and 5 bases at J, with 15 bases between. The length of the CDR3 is 15 residues. Germline V gives CDR1 SGHTS, CDR2 YDEGEE. In nucleotides, the CDR3 is TGTGCCAGCAGCGACGGAGCCCATCGGACCGGGGAGCTGTTTTTT. Translating it yields CASSDGAHRTGELFF. The full variable domain, its missing parts supplied by reference TRBV5-8 and TRBJ2-2, is EAGVTQSPTHLIKTRGQQATLRCSPISGHTSVYWYQQALGLGLQFLLWYDEGEERNRGNFPPRFSGRQFPNYSSELNVNALELEDSALYLCASSDGAHRTGELFFGEGSRLTVL.